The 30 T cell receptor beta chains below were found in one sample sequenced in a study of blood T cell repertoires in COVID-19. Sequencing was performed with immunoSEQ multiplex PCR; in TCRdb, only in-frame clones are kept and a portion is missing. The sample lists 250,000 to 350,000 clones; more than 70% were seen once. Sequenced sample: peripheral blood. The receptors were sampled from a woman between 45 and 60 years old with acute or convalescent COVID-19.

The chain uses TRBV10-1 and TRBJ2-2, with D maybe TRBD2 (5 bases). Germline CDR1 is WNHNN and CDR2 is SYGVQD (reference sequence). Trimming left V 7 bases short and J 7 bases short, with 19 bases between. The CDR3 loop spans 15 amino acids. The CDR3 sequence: CASMPDGLAGGELFF. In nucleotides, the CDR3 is TGCGCCAGCATGCCAGATGGGTTGGCGGGCGGGGAGCTGTTTTTT.

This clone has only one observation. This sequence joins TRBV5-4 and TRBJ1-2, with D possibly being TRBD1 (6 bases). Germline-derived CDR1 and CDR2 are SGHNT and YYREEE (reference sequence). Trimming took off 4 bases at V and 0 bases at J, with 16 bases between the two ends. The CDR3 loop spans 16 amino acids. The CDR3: CASSREGWTANYGYTF. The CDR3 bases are TGTGCCAGCAGCAGGGAGGGGTGGACAGCTAACTATGGCTACACCTTC.

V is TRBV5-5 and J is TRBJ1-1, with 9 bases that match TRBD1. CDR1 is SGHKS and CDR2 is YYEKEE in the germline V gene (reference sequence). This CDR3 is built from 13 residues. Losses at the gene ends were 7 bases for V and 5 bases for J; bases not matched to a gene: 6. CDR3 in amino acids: CASSGTGRTEAFF. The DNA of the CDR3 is TGTGCCAGCTCGGGGACAGGGCGGACTGAAGCTTTCTTT. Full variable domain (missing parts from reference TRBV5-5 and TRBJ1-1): DAGVTQSPTHLIKTRGQQVTLRCSPISGHKSVSWYQQVLGQGPQFIFQYYEKEERGRGNFPDRFSARQFPNYSSELNVNALLLGDSALYLCASSGTGRTEAFFGQGTRLTVV.

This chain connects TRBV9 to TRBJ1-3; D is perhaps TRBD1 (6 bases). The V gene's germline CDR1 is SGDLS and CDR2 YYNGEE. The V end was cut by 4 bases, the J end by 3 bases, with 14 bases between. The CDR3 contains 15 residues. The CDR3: CASSRQQGGGNTIYF. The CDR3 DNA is TGTGCCAGCAGCCGACAACAGGGTGGTGGAAACACCATATATTTT.

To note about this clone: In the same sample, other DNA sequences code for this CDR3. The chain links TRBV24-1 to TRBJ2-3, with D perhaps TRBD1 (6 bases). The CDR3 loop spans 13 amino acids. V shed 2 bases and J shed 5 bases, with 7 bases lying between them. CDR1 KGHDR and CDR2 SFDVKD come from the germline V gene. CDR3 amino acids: CATSDSRGDTQYF. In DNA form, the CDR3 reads TGTGCCACCAGTGATTCCAGGGGAGATACGCAGTATTTT.

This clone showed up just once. The CDR3 protein is CASSYSSLANTEAFF. CDR3 coding DNA: TGTGCCAGCAGTTACTCGAGCCTAGCGAACACTGAAGCTTTCTTT. The chain employs TRBV6-2 or TRBV6-3 and TRBJ1-1; D ambiguous. The V gene's germline CDR1 is MNHEY and CDR2 SVGEGT. V lost 0 bases and J 1 base, leaving 9 bases between the germline ends. The CDR3 covers 15 residues.

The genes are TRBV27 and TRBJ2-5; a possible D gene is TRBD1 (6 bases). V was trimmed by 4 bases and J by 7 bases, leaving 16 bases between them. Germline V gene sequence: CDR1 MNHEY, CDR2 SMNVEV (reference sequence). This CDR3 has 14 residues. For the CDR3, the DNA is TGTGCCAGCAGTTACACAGGGTCAAGGGGGACCCAGTACTTC. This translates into CASSYTGSRGTQYF.

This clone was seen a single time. CDR3 DNA sequence: TGTGCCAGCAGTGAAGGCAGAGGGCAAATCATTAACTATGGCTACACCTTC. It specifies CASSEGRGQIINYGYTF. The chain links TRBV6-1 to TRBJ1-2; D is unclear. The V gene's germline CDR1 is MNHNS and CDR2 SASEGT. This CDR3 contains 17 residues. Trimming stripped 1 base from V and 1 base from J, with 16 bases between.

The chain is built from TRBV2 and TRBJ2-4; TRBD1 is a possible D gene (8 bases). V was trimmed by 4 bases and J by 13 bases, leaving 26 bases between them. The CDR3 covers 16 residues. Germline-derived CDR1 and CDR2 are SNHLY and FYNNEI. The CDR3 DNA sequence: TGTGCCAGCAGTGTTACAGGGGGGGGCCCGAGGACGAACCAGTACTTC. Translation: CASSVTGGGPRTNQYF.

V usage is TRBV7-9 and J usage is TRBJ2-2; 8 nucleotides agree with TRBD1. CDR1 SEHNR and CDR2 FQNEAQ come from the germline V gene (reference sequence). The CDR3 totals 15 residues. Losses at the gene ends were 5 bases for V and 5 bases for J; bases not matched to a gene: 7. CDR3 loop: CASSPTGGRTGELFF. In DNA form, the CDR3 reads TGTGCCAGCAGCCCTACAGGGGGTAGGACCGGGGAGCTGTTTTTT.

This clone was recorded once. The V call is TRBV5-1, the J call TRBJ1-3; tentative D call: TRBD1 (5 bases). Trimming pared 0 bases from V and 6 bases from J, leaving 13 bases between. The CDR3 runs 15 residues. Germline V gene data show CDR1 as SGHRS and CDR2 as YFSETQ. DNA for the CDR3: TGCGCCAGCAGCTTGGATGACAGCAGAGAAAACACCATATATTTT. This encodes CASSLDDSRENTIYF.

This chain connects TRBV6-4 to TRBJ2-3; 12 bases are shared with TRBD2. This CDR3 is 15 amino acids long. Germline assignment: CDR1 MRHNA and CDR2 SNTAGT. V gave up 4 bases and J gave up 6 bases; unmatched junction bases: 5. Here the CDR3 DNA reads TGTGCCAGCAGTGCGACTAGCGGGGGACGGGATACGCAGTATTTT. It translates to CASSATSGGRDTQYF.

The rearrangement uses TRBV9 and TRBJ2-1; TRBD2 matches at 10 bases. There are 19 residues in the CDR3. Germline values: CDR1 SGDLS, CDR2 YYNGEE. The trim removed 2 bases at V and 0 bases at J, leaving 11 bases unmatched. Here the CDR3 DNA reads TGTGCCAGCAGCGTTGGTAGCGGGAGGTCTGGAAGCTCCTACAATGAGCAGTTCTTC. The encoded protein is CASSVGSGRSGSSYNEQFF.

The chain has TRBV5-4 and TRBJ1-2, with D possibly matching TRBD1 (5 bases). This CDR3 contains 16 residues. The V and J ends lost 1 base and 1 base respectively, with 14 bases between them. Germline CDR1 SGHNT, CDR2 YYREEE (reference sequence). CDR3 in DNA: TGTGCCAGCAGCTTGTCCAGGGCAGTACTTAACTATGGCTACACCTTC. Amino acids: CASSLSRAVLNYGYTF.

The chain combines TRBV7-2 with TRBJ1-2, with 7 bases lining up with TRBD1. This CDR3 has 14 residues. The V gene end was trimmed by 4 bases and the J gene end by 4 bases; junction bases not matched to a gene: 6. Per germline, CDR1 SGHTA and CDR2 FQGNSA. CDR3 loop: CASSSSGQVYGYTF. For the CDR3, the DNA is TGTGCCAGCAGCTCGTCCGGACAGGTCTATGGCTACACCTTC.

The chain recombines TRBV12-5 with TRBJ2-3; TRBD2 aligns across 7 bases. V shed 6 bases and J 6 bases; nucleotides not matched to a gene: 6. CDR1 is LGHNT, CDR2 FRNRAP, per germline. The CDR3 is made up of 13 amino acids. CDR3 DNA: TGTGCTAGTGGGCCTGGAGCGGGGGATACGCAGTATTTT. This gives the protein CASGPGAGDTQYF.

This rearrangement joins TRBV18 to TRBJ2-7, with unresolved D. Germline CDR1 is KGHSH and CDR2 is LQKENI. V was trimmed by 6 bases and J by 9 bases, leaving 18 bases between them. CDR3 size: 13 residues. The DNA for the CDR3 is TGTGCCAGCTCCCCCGGGTCCCTAAGACCGCAGTACTTC. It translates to CASSPGSLRPQYF.

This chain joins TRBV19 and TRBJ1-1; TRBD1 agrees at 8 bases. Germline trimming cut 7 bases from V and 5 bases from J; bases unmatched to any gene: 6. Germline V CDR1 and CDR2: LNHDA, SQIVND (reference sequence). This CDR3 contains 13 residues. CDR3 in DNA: TGTGCCAGTACCGAGGACAGGGAGACTGAAGCTTTCTTT. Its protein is CASTEDRETEAFF.

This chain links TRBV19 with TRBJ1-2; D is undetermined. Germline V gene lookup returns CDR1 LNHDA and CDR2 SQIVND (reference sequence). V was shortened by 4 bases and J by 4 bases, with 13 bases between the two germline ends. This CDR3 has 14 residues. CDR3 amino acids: CASSKPELFYGYTF. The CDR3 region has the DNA TGTGCCAGTAGTAAACCTGAGTTGTTCTATGGCTACACCTTC.

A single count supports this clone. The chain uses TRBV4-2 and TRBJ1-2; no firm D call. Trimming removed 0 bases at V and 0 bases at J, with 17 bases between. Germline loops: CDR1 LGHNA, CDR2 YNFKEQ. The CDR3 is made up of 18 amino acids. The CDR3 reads CASSQEVTRSGANYGYTF. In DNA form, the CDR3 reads TGTGCCAGCAGCCAAGAGGTCACGAGGTCCGGGGCTAACTATGGCTACACCTTC.

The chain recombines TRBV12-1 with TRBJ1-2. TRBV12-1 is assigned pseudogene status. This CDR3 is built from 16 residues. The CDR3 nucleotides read TGTGCCAGCAGCTTTCAACTATCTCAAAATAACTATGGCTACACCTTC. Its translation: CASSFQLSQNNYGYTF.

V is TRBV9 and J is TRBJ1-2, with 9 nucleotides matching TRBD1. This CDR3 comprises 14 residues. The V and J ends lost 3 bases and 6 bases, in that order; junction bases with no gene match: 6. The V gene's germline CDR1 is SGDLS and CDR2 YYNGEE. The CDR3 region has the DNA TGTGCCAGCAGCGGGGACAGGGATGTAAATGGCTACACCTTC. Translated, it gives CASSGDRDVNGYTF. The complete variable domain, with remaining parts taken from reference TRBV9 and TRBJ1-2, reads DSGVTQTPKHLITATGQRVTLRCSPRSGDLSVYWYQQSLDQGLQFLIQYYNGEERAKGNILERFSAQQFPDLHSELNLSSLELGDSALYFCASSGDRDVNGYTFGSGTRLTVV.

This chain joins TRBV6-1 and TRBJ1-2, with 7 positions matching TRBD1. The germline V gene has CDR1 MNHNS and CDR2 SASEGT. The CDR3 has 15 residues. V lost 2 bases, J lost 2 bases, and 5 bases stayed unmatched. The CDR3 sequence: CASSESPTGNYGYTF. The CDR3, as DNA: TGTGCCAGCAGTGAATCACCGACAGGGAACTATGGCTACACCTTC.

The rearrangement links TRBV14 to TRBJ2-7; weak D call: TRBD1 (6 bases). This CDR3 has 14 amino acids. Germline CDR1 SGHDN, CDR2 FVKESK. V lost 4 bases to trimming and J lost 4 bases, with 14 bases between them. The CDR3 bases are TGTGCCAGCAGCCGCCTAGGGGGTTCATACGAGCAGTACTTC. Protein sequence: CASSRLGGSYEQYF.

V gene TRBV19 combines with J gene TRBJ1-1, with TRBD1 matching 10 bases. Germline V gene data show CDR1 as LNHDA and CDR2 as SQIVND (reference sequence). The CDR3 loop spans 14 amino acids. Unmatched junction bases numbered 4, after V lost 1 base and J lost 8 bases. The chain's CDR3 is CASSIGGQGGEAFF. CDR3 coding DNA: TGTGCCAGTAGTATAGGAGGACAGGGGGGCGAAGCTTTCTTT.

The DNA of the CDR3 is TGTGCCAGCAGTTTAAGGCAGGGGGTGAATTCACCCCTCCACTTT. Translated, it gives CASSLRQGVNSPLHF. The V gene is TRBV27, the J gene TRBJ1-6, with TRBD1 matching 7 bases. Germline values: CDR1 MNHEY, CDR2 SMNVEV (reference sequence). CDR3 length equals 15 residues. Germline trimming cut 2 bases from V and 7 bases from J; bases unmatched to any gene: 5.

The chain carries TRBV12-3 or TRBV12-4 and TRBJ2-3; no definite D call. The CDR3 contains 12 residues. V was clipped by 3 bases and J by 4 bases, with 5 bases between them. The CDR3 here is CASSFLSDTQYF. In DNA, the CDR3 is TGTGCCAGCAGTTTTTTATCAGATACGCAGTATTTT.

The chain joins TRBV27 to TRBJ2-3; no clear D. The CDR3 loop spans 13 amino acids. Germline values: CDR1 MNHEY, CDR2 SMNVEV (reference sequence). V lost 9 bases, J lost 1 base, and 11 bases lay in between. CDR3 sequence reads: CASFKAGTDTQYF. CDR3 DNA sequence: TGTGCCAGTTTCAAGGCGGGCACAGATACGCAGTATTTT.

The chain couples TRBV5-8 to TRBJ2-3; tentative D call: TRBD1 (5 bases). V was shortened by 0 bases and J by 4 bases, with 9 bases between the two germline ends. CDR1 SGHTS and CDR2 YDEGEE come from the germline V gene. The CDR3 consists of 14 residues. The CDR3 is CASSLARVSDTQYF. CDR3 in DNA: TGTGCCAGCAGCTTGGCCAGGGTGTCAGATACGCAGTATTTT. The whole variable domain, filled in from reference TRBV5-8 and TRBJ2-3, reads EAGVTQSPTHLIKTRGQQATLRCSPISGHTSVYWYQQALGLGLQFLLWYDEGEERNRGNFPPRFSGRQFPNYSSELNVNALELEDSALYLCASSLARVSDTQYFGPGTRLTVL.

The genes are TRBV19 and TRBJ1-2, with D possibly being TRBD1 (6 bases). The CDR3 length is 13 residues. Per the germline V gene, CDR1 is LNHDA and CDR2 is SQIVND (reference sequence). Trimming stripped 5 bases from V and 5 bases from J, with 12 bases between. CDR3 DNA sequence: TGTGCCAGTAGTGACGACAGGAGATATGGCTACACCTTC. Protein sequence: CASSDDRRYGYTF. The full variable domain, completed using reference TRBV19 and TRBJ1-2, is DGGITQSPKYLFRKEGQNVTLSCEQNLNHDAMYWYRQDPGQGLRLIYYSQIVNDFQKGDIAEGYSVSREKKESFPLTVTSAQKNPTAFYLCASSDDRRYGYTFGSGTRLTVV.